Following are 19 T cell receptor beta chains from one sample sequenced in a study of cytomegalovirus exposure and HLA in healthy donors. Use of 60 Vbeta and 13 Jbeta primers characterized the PCR. Some clones are missing from TCRdb's copy, which holds only in-frame ones; the method was immunoSEQ multiplex PCR. This sample carries nearly 65,000 clones, about 76% of them seen once, and the ten largest clones take 5% to 7%. Sequenced sample: PBMCs. The receptors were sampled from a man aged 50 to 59 in good health and CMV-seronegative.

The J gene is TRBJ2-7, the V gene TRBV7-3; 9 nucleotides line up with TRBD2. This CDR3 region has 18 residues. V was clipped by 4 bases and J by 2 bases; unmatched bases: 15. Germline CDR1 and CDR2: SGHTA and FQGTGA. The CDR3 protein is CASSSGGSGGHSPYEQYF. The CDR3 DNA follows: TGTGCCAGCAGCTCCGGCGGTAGCGGGGGCCACAGCCCCTACGAGCAGTACTTC.

The chain links TRBV30 to TRBJ2-7, with 9 bases lining up with TRBD1. Looked up from germline, CDR1 is GTSNPN and CDR2 is SVGIG (reference sequence). V shed 3 bases, J shed 6 bases, and the junction held 6 bases outside the gene matches. The CDR3 is 13 residues long. Here the CDR3 DNA reads TGTGCCTGGAGCACCCGGGACAGGGCCGAGCAGTACTTC. It is translated as CAWSTRDRAEQYF.

The rearrangement joins TRBV5-1 to TRBJ2-1, with D perhaps matching TRBD2 (5 bases). The CDR3 extends over 15 amino acids. CDR1 is SGHRS and CDR2 is YFSETQ in the germline V gene. Between the trimmed V and J ends, which lost 0 bases and 4 bases, there was a span of 11 bases. This CDR3 reads CASSLGGLEYNEQFF. The DNA for the CDR3 is TGCGCCAGCAGCTTGGGAGGGCTCGAGTACAATGAGCAGTTCTTC.

V and J are TRBV11-1 and TRBJ2-5; 7 nucleotides line up with TRBD1. V gave up 3 bases and J gave up 5 bases; unmatched junction bases: 6. Germline V gives CDR1 SGHAT, CDR2 FQDESV (reference sequence). The CDR3 contains 14 residues. The DNA for the CDR3 is TGTGCCAGCAGCTTTCAGGGGGTCTGGGAGACCCAGTACTTC. It is translated as CASSFQGVWETQYF. Supplemented by reference TRBV11-1 and TRBJ2-5, the full variable domain reads EAEVAQSPRYKITEKSQAVAFWCDPISGHATLYWYRQILGQGPELLVQFQDESVVDDSQLPKDRFSAERLKGVDSTLKIQPAELGDSAMYLCASSFQGVWETQYFGPGTRLLVL.

This clone appeared once. V and J are TRBV9 and TRBJ1-4; TRBD1 matches at 7 bases. This CDR3 is built from 15 residues. Germline V gene data show CDR1 as SGDLS and CDR2 as YYNGEE. Trimming removed 2 bases from V and 5 bases from J; junction bases left unmatched: 6. The CDR3 protein is CASSVRDSENEKLFF. CDR3 nucleotides: TGTGCCAGCAGCGTCAGGGACAGCGAAAATGAAAAACTGTTTTTT.

The chain links TRBV27 to TRBJ1-4, with 9 bases aligning to TRBD1. V dropped 4 bases and J dropped 11; count of bases not matched to a gene: 11. Germline loops: CDR1 MNHEY, CDR2 SMNVEV (reference sequence). This CDR3 region has 15 residues. The CDR3 DNA sequence: TGTGCCAGCAGTTCAACCGGGACAGGGAATGGGAAACTGTTTTTT. This encodes CASSSTGTGNGKLFF.

The chain links TRBV4-2 to TRBJ1-5; 7 nucleotides align to TRBD1. Trimming took 2 bases from V and 5 from J; bases not matched to a gene: 9. Germline CDR1 LGHNA, CDR2 YNFKEQ. The CDR3 is made up of 16 amino acids. CDR3 in amino acids: CASSQISSGGYQPQHF. CDR3 coding DNA: TGTGCCAGCAGCCAAATCAGTTCAGGGGGTTATCAGCCCCAGCATTTT.

There are a few counts of this clone. V usage is TRBV5-1 and J usage is TRBJ2-3; D gene ambiguous. The CDR3 runs to 12 residues. The germline CDR1 and CDR2 sequences are SGHRS and YFSETQ. V was cut by 2 bases and J by 7 bases, with 8 bases left in between. The CDR3 is CASSFVENTQYF. The CDR3 DNA follows: TGCGCCAGCAGCTTCGTAGAAAATACGCAGTATTTT. The complete variable domain, with remaining parts taken from reference TRBV5-1 and TRBJ2-3, reads KAGVTQTPRYLIKTRGQQVTLSCSPISGHRSVSWYQQTPGQGLQFLFEYFSETQRNKGNFPGRFSGRQFSNSRSEMNVSTLELGDSALYLCASSFVENTQYFGPGTRLTVL.

The chain has TRBV5-1 and TRBJ2-7; D perhaps matches TRBD2 (7 bases). Germline-derived CDR1 and CDR2 are SGHRS and YFSETQ. The CDR3 sequence is 15 residues long. V shed 4 bases and J shed 4 bases, with 18 bases lying between them. The CDR3 DNA follows: TGCGCCAGCAGCGATACGGGGGGCCTCACATACGAGCAGTACTTC. This sequence encodes CASSDTGGLTYEQYF. Drawing the rest from reference TRBV5-1 and TRBJ2-7, the complete variable domain is KAGVTQTPRYLIKTRGQQVTLSCSPISGHRSVSWYQQTPGQGLQFLFEYFSETQRNKGNFPGRFSGRQFSNSRSEMNVSTLELGDSALYLCASSDTGGLTYEQYFGPGTRLTVT.

This clone has a handful of counts. This chain connects TRBV11-1 to TRBJ1-6; 7 positions agree with TRBD1. The germline V gene has CDR1 SGHAT and CDR2 FQDESV (reference sequence). Trimming cost V 1 base and J 9 bases; bases outside gene matches: 9. The CDR3 totals 16 residues. In nucleotides, the CDR3 is TGTGCCAGCAGCTTAGAGGCAGGGGGTCGAGGTTCACCCCTCCACTTT. Translation gives CASSLEAGGRGSPLHF. The whole variable domain, filled in from reference TRBV11-1 and TRBJ1-6, reads EAEVAQSPRYKITEKSQAVAFWCDPISGHATLYWYRQILGQGPELLVQFQDESVVDDSQLPKDRFSAERLKGVDSTLKIQPAELGDSAMYLCASSLEAGGRGSPLHFGNGTRLTVT.

The chain employs TRBV6-5 and TRBJ1-1, with 8 bases fitting TRBD1. Trimming cost V 2 bases and J 6 bases; bases outside gene matches: 8. CDR1 and CDR2 from the germline V gene are MNHEY and SVGAGI. The CDR3 contains 15 residues. The CDR3 protein is CASSYGAGGSPEAFF. The CDR3 DNA is TGTGCCAGCAGTTACGGGGCAGGGGGCTCACCTGAAGCTTTCTTT.

The V gene is TRBV6-6, the J gene TRBJ1-5, with 7 bases matching TRBD1. CDR3 length: 14 residues. Germline loops: CDR1 MNHNY, CDR2 SVGAGI (reference sequence). Germline trimming cut 7 bases from V and 6 bases from J; bases unmatched to any gene: 9. DNA for the CDR3: TGTGCCAGCAACAAGGGTCAGGGGGGTCAGCCCCAGCATTTT. It yields the protein CASNKGQGGQPQHF.

This clone was seen more than once but under ten times. The CDR3 loop is CASSIGAGTGALEAFF. The DNA of the CDR3 is TGTGCCAGTAGTATAGGGGCCGGGACAGGGGCCCTCGAAGCTTTCTTT. The genes are TRBV19 and TRBJ1-1; 10 bases agree with TRBD1. The germline V gene has CDR1 LNHDA and CDR2 SQIVND (reference sequence). The CDR3 is 16 residues long. The V gene end was trimmed by 1 base and the J gene end by 8 bases; junction bases not matched to a gene: 10.

This clone is a singleton in its sample. The V call is TRBV4-1, the J call TRBJ1-2, with D maybe TRBD1 (6 bases). Germline V gene lookup returns CDR1 MGHRA and CDR2 YSYEKL. The CDR3 has 15 residues. V lost 2 bases and J 8 bases, leaving 18 bases between the germline ends. CDR3 sequence (DNA): TGCGCCAGCAGCCAATCCCCCGCAGGGGAGGGAGGCTACACCTTC. The encoded protein is CASSQSPAGEGGYTF.

This clone was seen a handful of times. The gene calls are TRBV4-1 and TRBJ1-1, with no clear D. Germline V CDR1 and CDR2: MGHRA, YSYEKL. This CDR3 is built from 14 residues. V was pared by 2 bases and J by 12 bases, with 19 bases between. For the CDR3, the DNA is TGCGCCAGCAGCCAACCGGACGCGAGGCGGAGGTCTTTCTTT. Residues: CASSQPDARRRSFF.

The gene calls are TRBV5-1 and TRBJ1-1; 7 nucleotides match TRBD1. Per germline, CDR1 SGHRS and CDR2 YFSETQ. The CDR3 is 14 residues long. Trimming took 2 bases from V and 3 from J; bases not matched to a gene: 4. The CDR3 nucleotides are TGCGCCAGCAGCTTCAGGGGGGAGGACACTGAAGCTTTCTTT. It yields the protein CASSFRGEDTEAFF.

This clone was seen just once. V and J are TRBV9 and TRBJ1-2, with D hard to call. Trimming shortened V by 0 bases and J by 4 bases, and 19 bases separated the two germline ends. The length of the CDR3 is 17 residues. Germline values: CDR1 SGDLS, CDR2 YYNGEE. The CDR3, as DNA: TGTGCCAGCAGCGTAGAGCTATCAGGTAGAGGGATCTATGGCTACACCTTC. This gives the protein CASSVELSGRGIYGYTF.

V gene TRBV18 combines with J gene TRBJ2-7; TRBD1 is a possible D gene (6 bases). The CDR3 covers 13 residues. Trimming pared 3 bases from V and 6 bases from J, leaving 12 bases between. Germline CDR1 KGHSH, CDR2 LQKENI. CDR3: CASSPKGESEQYF. The CDR3 region has the DNA TGTGCCAGCTCACCGAAGGGGGAGAGCGAGCAGTACTTC.

A few counts support this clone. The genes are TRBV9 and TRBJ1-3; no firm D call. This CDR3 contains 15 residues. Germline V gene data show CDR1 as SGDLS and CDR2 as YYNGEE. The V gene lost 3 bases and the J gene lost 0 bases, with 10 bases spanning the gap. CDR3 sequence (DNA): TGTGCCAGCAGCGCTTACAGTCTCTCTGGAAACACCATATATTTT. Amino acid sequence: CASSAYSLSGNTIYF.